The rows below give T cell receptor beta chains drawn from one sample of a study of cytomegalovirus exposure and HLA in healthy donors. Clones were sequenced by immunoSEQ multiplex PCR, and TCRdb holds only the in-frame ones, with some missing. The repertoire has about 200,000 clones, almost 80% of them found once; the top ten carry about 1.8%. Sequenced input: PBMCs. The receptors derive from a man aged 18 to 29 in good health and CMV-seronegative. The CDR3 runs from the conserved cysteine through the conserved F or W. D genes are given only for firm matches. The size of a clone is reported for some rows only, either as once, few or many, or as a class for expanded clones.

size	V	J	D	CDR3	DNA
.	TRBV30	TRBJ2-7	TRBD1	CAWSPPGQGISYEQYF	TGTGCCTGGAGTCCCCCGGGACAGGGAATCTCCTACGAGCAGTACTTC
.	TRBV5-6	TRBJ1-2	.	CASSGRDTLYGYTF	TGTGCCAGCAGCGGCCGGGACACCCTCTATGGCTACACCTTC
.	TRBV27	TRBJ2-1	TRBD2	CASSSGLAFHNEQFF	TGTGCCAGCAGTTCGGGACTAGCTTTCCACAATGAGCAGTTCTTC
.	TRBV29-1	TRBJ1-1	TRBD1	CSVGSGTVNTEAFF	TGCAGCGTGGGATCCGGGACAGTGAACACTGAAGCTTTCTTT
.	TRBV6-6	TRBJ1-5	.	CASSYDRDNQPQHF	TGTGCCAGCAGTTACGACAGAGACAATCAGCCCCAGCATTTT
.	TRBV4-2	TRBJ1-3	.	CASSQEEVYSGNTIYF	TGTGCCAGCAGCCAAGAGGAGGTATACTCTGGAAACACCATATATTTT
.	TRBV19	TRBJ1-5	.	CASSITASRPGQPQHF	TGTGCCAGTAGTATAACGGCCAGCCGCCCAGGCCAGCCCCAGCATTTT
.	TRBV11-3	TRBJ2-5	TRBD2	CASSLWTSDQETQYF	TGTGCCAGCAGCTTATGGACTAGCGACCAAGAGACCCAGTACTTC
.	TRBV7-3	TRBJ2-1	.	CASSLTREPHNEQFF	TGTGCCAGCAGCTTAACCCGGGAGCCCCACAATGAGCAGTTCTTC
.	TRBV20-1	TRBJ2-5	.	CSAHREETQYF	TGCAGTGCTCACAGGGAAGAGACCCAGTACTTC
.	TRBV5-6	TRBJ1-1	TRBD1	CASSQQGVDTEAFF	TGTGCCAGCAGCCAACAGGGGGTAGACACTGAAGCTTTCTTT
few	TRBV19	TRBJ1-4	TRBD1	CASSIVIGTGHYEKLFF	TGTGCCAGTAGTATTGTTATCGGGACAGGCCATTATGAAAAACTGTTTTTT
.	TRBV4-2	TRBJ2-1	TRBD2	CASSQDERGGVYNEQFF	TGTGCCAGCAGCCAAGATGAGCGGGGGGGGGTATACAATGAGCAGTTCTTC
.	TRBV15	TRBJ1-1	TRBD1	CAPKPGGPTEAFF	TGTGCCCCCAAGCCAGGGGGGCCCACTGAAGCTTTCTTT
.	TRBV2	TRBJ2-7	.	CASSADTTYEQYF	TGTGCCAGCAGTGCTGACACAACCTACGAGCAGTACTTC
.	TRBV5-6	TRBJ2-2	.	CASSARDIYTGELFF	TGTGCCAGCAGCGCCCGGGACATTTACACCGGGGAGCTGTTTTTT
.	TRBV6-5	TRBJ1-3	.	CASSNGGVTGNTIYF	TGTGCCAGCTCGAATGGGGGGGTGACTGGAAACACCATATATTTT
.	TRBV9	TRBJ2-5	TRBD2	CASSGIAGGETQYF	TGTGCCAGCAGCGGTATAGCGGGAGGAGAGACCCAGTACTTC
few	TRBV6-5	TRBJ2-7	.	CASRGSGAYEQYF	TGTGCCAGCAGGGGTAGCGGAGCCTACGAGCAGTACTTC
few	TRBV28	TRBJ1-2	.	CASSLPFYGYTF	TGTGCCAGCAGTTTACCCTTCTATGGCTACACCTTC
.	TRBV11-1	TRBJ1-1	TRBD1	CASSLVSDRGTEAFF	TGTGCCAGCAGCTTAGTTTCGGACAGGGGGACTGAAGCTTTCTTT
.	TRBV6-1	TRBJ2-7	TRBD2	CASSEPGGAFSYEQYF	TGTGCCAGCAGTGAGCCCGGGGGGGCCTTTTCCTACGAGCAGTACTTC
.	TRBV14	TRBJ2-5	.	CASSRPAGGRGTQYF	TGTGCCAGCAGCAGACCTGCTGGGGGCCGGGGGACCCAGTACTTC
.	TRBV5-4	TRBJ2-7	TRBD2	CASSVGTSGSYEQYF	TGTGCCAGCAGCGTAGGGACTAGCGGATCCTACGAGCAGTACTTC
once	TRBV5-1	TRBJ1-1	TRBD1	CASSVEGGAVGAFF	TGCGCCAGCAGCGTGGAAGGGGGCGCGGTGGGAGCTTTCTTT
.	TRBV6-5	TRBJ1-2	.	CASNKGGLNYGYTF	TGTGCCAGCAACAAGGGGGGGCTAAACTATGGCTACACCTTC
.	TRBV7-7	TRBJ1-4	.	CASSRAGTIGEKLFF	TGTGCTAGCAGCCGAGCCGGCACAATCGGGGAAAAACTGTTTTTT
.	TRBV13	TRBJ2-7	TRBD2	CASSLRLAGEYEQYF	TGTGCCAGCAGCTTACGACTAGCGGGAGAATACGAGCAGTACTTC
few	TRBV5-1	TRBJ2-3	TRBD2	CASSSRNLGTGTSWYTQYF	TGCGCCAGCAGCTCGAGAAACCTGGGAACCGGGACTAGCTGGTATACGCAGTATTTT
.	TRBV9	TRBJ2-1	TRBD1	CASSAATTGTGLNEQLF	TGTGCCAGCAGCGCTGCAACGACCGGGACAGGCCTAAATGAGCAGCTCTTC
few	TRBV7-2	TRBJ2-3	TRBD2	CASSLFSSGTSTDTQYF	TGTGCCAGCAGCTTATTTTCTAGCGGAACTAGCACAGATACGCAGTATTTT
.	TRBV7-3	TRBJ2-7	TRBD2	CASSLWSGSSYEQYF	TGTGCCAGCAGCTTATGGAGCGGGAGCTCCTACGAGCAGTACTTC